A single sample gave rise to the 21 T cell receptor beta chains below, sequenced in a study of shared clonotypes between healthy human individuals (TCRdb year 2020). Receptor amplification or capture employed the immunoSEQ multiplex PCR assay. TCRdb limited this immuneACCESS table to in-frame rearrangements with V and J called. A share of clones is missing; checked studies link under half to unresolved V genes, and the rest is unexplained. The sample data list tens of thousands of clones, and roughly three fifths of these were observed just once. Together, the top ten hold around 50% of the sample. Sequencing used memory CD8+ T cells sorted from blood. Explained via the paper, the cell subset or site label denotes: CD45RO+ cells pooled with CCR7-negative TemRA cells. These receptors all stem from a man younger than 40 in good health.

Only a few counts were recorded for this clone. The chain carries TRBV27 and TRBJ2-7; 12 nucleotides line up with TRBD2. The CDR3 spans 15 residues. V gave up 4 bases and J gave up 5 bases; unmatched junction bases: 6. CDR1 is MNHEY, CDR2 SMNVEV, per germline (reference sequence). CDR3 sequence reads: CASSSGLAGTNEQYF. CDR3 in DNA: TGTGCCAGCAGTTCAGGACTAGCGGGAACGAACGAGCAGTACTTC.

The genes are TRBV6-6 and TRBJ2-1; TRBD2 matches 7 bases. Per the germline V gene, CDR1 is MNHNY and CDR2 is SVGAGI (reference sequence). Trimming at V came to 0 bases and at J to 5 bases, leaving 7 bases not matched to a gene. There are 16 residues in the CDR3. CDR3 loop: CASSYSREGQHNEQFF. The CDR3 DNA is TGTGCCAGCAGTTACTCGAGGGAGGGCCAACACAATGAGCAGTTCTTC.

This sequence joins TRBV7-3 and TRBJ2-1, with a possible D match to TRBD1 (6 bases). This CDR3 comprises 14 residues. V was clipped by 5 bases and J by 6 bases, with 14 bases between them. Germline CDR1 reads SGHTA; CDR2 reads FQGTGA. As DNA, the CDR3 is TGTGCCAGCAGCCCCGAGGGGGTTGGCAATGAGCAGTTCTTC. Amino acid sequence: CASSPEGVGNEQFF.

CDR3 in amino acids: CASSSQAYEQYF. As DNA, the CDR3 is TGTGCCAGTAGTAGCCAGGCCTACGAGCAGTACTTC. The chain uses TRBV19 and TRBJ2-7; D is unclear. Trimming removed 4 bases at V and 2 bases at J, with 6 bases between. This CDR3 contains 12 residues. Germline V gene data show CDR1 as LNHDA and CDR2 as SQIVND (reference sequence).

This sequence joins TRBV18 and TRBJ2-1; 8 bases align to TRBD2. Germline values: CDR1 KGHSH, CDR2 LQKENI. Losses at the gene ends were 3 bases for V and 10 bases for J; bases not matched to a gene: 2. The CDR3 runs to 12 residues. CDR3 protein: CASSPRLAEQFF. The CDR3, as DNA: TGTGCCAGCTCACCCCGACTAGCGGAGCAGTTCTTC.

CDR3 nucleotides: TGTGCCATCAGTGGGCCCCTGACAAACTACGAGCAGTACTTC. Translating it yields CAISGPLTNYEQYF. The V and J genes are TRBV10-3 and TRBJ2-7; D remains ambiguous. V gave up 4 bases and J gave up 3 bases, with 13 bases separating them. Germline V gene sequence: CDR1 ENHRY, CDR2 SYGVKD. This CDR3 has 14 amino acids.

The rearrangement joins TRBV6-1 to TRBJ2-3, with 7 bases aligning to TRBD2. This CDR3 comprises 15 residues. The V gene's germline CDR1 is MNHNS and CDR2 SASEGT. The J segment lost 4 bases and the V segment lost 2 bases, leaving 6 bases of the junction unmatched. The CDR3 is CASSEIKGGADTQYF. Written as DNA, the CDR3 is TGTGCCAGCAGTGAAATTAAGGGAGGGGCAGATACGCAGTATTTT.

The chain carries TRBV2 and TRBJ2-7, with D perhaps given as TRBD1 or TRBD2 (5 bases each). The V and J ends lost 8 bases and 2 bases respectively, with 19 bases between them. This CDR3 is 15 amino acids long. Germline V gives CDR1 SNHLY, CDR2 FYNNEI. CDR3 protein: CASPRGRPSTYEQYF. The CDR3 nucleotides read TGTGCCAGCCCTCGGGGCAGACCGTCTACCTACGAGCAGTACTTC.

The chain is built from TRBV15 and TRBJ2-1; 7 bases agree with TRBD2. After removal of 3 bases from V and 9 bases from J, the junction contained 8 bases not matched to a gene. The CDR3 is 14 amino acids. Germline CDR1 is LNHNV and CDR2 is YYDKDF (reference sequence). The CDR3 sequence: CATSSDGRITEQFF. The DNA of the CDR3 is TGTGCCACCAGCAGTGACGGGAGGATCACTGAGCAGTTCTTC. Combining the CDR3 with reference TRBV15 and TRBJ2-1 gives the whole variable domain DAMVIQNPRYQVTQFGKPVTLSCSQTLNHNVMYWYQQKSSQAPKLLFHYYDKDFNNEADTPDNFQSRRPNTSFCFLDIRSPGLGDTAMYLCATSSDGRITEQFFGPGTRLTVL.

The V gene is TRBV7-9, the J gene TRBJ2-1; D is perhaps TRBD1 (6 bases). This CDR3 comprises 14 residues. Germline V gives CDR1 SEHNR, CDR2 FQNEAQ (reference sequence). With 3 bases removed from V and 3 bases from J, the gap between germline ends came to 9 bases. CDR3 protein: CASSFRTVYNEQFF. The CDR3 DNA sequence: TGTGCCAGCAGCTTCAGGACAGTCTACAATGAGCAGTTCTTC.

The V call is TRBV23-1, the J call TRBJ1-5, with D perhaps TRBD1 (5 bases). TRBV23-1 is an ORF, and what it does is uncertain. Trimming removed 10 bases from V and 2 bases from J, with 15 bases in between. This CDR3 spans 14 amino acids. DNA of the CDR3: TGCGCCAAGGACAACAGGCGGCGCAATCAGCCCCAGCATTTT. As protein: CAKDNRRRNQPQHF.

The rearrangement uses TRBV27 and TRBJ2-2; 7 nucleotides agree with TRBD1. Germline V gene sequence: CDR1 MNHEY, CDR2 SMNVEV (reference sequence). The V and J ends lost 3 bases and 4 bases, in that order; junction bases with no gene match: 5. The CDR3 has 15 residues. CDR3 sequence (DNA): TGTGCCAGCAGTTTGAACAGGGGAATCACCGGGGAGCTGTTTTTT. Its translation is CASSLNRGITGELFF.

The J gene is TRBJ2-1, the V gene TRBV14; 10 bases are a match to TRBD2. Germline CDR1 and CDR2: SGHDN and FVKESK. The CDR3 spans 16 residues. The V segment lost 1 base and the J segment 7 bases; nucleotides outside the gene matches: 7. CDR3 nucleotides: TGTGCCAGCAGCCAAGGACAAGCGGGAGGGGGAAATGAGCAGTTCTTC. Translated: CASSQGQAGGGNEQFF.

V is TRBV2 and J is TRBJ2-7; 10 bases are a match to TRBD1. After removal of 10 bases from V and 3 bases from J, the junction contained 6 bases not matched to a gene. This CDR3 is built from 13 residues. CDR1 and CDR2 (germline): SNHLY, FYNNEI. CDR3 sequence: CATSGTGVYEQYF. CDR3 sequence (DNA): TGTGCCACCTCCGGGACAGGGGTCTACGAGCAGTACTTC.

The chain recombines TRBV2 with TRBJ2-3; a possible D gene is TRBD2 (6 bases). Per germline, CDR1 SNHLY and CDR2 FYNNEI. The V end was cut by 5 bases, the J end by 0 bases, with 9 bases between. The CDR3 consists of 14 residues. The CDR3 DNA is TGTGCCAGCAGTCCGGGGGACAGCACAGATACGCAGTATTTT. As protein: CASSPGDSTDTQYF.

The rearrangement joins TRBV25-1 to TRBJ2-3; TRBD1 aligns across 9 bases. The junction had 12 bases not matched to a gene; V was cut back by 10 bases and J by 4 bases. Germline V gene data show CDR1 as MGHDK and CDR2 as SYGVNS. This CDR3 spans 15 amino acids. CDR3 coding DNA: TGTGCCACCGAATCGAATAGACAGGGGGCAGATACGCAGTATTTT. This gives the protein CATESNRQGADTQYF.

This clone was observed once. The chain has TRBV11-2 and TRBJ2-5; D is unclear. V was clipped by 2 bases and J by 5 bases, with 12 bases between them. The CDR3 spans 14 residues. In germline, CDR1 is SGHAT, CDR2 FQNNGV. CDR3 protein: CASSLILSWETQYF. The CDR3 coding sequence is TGTGCCAGCAGCTTAATCCTCAGTTGGGAGACCCAGTACTTC.

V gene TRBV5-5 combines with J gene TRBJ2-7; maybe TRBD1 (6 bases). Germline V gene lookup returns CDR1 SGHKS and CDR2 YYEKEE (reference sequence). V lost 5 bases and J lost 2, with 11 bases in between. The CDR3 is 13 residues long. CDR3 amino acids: CASSYGTTYEQYF. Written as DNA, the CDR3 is TGTGCCAGCAGTTACGGGACAACCTACGAGCAGTACTTC.

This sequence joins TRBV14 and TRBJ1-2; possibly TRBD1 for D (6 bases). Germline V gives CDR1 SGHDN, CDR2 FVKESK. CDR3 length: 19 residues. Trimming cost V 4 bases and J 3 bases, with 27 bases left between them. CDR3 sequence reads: CASSPMDRKHATMDYGYTF. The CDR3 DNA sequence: TGTGCCAGCAGCCCGATGGACAGAAAACACGCCACTATGGACTATGGCTACACCTTC.

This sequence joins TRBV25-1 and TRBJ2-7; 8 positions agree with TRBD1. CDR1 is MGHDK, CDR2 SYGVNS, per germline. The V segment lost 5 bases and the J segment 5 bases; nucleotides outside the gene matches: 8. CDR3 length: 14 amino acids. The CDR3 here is CASSIPGQAHEQYF. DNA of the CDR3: TGTGCCAGCAGTATCCCGGGACAGGCTCACGAGCAGTACTTC.

CDR3 sequence reads: CASTFKGGLSRTDTQYF. As DNA, the CDR3 is TGTGCCAGCACTTTCAAGGGAGGCCTGTCCCGCACAGATACGCAGTATTTT. The V call is TRBV6-4, the J call TRBJ2-3, with D possibly matching TRBD2 (6 bases). Trimming left V 7 bases short and J 1 base short, with 21 bases between. The CDR3 totals 17 residues. Germline loops: CDR1 MRHNA, CDR2 SNTAGT.